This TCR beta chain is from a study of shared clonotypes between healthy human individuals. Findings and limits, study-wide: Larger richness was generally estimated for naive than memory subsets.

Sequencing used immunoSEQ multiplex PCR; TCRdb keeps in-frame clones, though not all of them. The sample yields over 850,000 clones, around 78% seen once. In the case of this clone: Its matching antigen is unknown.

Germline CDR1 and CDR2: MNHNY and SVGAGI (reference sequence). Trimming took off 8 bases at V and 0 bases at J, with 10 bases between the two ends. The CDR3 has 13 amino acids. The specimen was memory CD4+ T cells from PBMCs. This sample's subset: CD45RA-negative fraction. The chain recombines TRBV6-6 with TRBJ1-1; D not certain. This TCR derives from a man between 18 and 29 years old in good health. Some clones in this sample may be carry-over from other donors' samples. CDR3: CASAPGLNTEAFF. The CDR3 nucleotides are TGTGCCAGCGCTCCCGGACTGAACACTGAAGCTTTCTTT.